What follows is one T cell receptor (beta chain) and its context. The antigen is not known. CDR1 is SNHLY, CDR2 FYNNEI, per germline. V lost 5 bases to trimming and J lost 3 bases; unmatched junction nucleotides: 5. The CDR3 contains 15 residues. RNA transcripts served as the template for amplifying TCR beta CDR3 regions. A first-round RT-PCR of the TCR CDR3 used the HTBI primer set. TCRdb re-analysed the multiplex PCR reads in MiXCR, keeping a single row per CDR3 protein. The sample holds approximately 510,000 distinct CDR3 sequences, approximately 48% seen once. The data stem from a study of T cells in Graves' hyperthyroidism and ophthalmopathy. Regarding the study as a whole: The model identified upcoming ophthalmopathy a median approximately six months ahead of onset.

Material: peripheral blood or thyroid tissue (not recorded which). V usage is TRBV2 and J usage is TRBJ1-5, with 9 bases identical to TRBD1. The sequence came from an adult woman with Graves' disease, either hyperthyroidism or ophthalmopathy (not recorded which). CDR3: CASSSGTGYNQPQHF. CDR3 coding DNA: TGTGCCAGCAGTTCCGGGACAGGGTACAATCAGCCCCAGCATTTT. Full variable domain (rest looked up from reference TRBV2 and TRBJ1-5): EPEVTQTPSHQVTQMGQEVILRCVPISNHLYFYWYRQILGQKVEFLVSFYNNEISEKSEIFDDQFSVERPDGSNFTLKIRSTKLEDSAMYFCASSSGTGYNQPQHFGDGTRLSIL.